The 6 T cell receptor beta chains reported below all come from one sample, sequenced in a study of cytomegalovirus exposure and HLA in healthy donors. Sequencing was performed with immunoSEQ multiplex PCR; in TCRdb, only in-frame clones are kept and a portion is missing. The sample lists about 120,000 clones, around 86% occurring once. The material sequenced was PBMCs. The receptors originated from a woman aged 18-29 years in good health and CMV-seronegative.

Here the CDR3 reads CASSPKGGGPDEQYF. Here the CDR3 DNA reads TGTGCCAGCAGTCCCAAGGGGGGAGGGCCGGACGAGCAGTACTTC. The chain combines TRBV6-1 with TRBJ2-7; maybe TRBD2 (7 bases). CDR3 length: 15 residues. CDR1 is MNHNS, CDR2 SASEGT, per germline. Trimming shortened V by 5 bases and J by 5 bases, and 19 bases separated the two germline ends.

This clone occurred a few times. The J gene is TRBJ1-2, the V gene TRBV30; 8 bases are a match to TRBD1. V shed 5 bases and J 4 bases; nucleotides not matched to a gene: 3. Germline CDR1 reads GTSNPN; CDR2 reads SVGIG (reference sequence). The CDR3 loop spans 12 amino acids. The CDR3 coding sequence is TGTGCCTGGGGACAGGGAAGCTATGGCTACACCTTC. It codes for CAWGQGSYGYTF. Supplemented by reference TRBV30 and TRBJ1-2, the full variable domain reads SQTIHQWPATLVQPVGSPLSLECTVEGTSNPNLYWYRQAAGRGLQLLFYSVGIGQISSEVPQNLSASRPQDRQFILSSKKLLLSDSGFYLCAWGQGSYGYTFGSGTRLTVV.

The chain has TRBV12-5 and TRBJ2-7; 7 bases align to TRBD2. Germline trimming cut 4 bases from V and 1 base from J; bases unmatched to any gene: 7. The CDR3 totals 15 residues. CDR1 LGHNT and CDR2 FRNRAP come from the germline V gene. For the CDR3, the DNA is TGTGCTAGTGGTTCTACCGGGACTACATCCTACGAGCAGTACTTC. It translates to CASGSTGTTSYEQYF.

V usage is TRBV15 and J usage is TRBJ2-1, with 7 bases fitting TRBD2. The CDR3 runs 17 residues. Unmatched junction bases numbered 9, after V lost 1 base and J lost 3 bases. Germline V gene lookup returns CDR1 LNHNV and CDR2 YYDKDF (reference sequence). The CDR3, as DNA: TGTGCCACCAGCAGAGTTTCCGCGGGAGCCATCTACAATGAGCAGTTCTTC. Residues: CATSRVSAGAIYNEQFF. Filled out from reference TRBV15 and TRBJ2-1, the complete variable domain reads DAMVIQNPRYQVTQFGKPVTLSCSQTLNHNVMYWYQQKSSQAPKLLFHYYDKDFNNEADTPDNFQSRRPNTSFCFLDIRSPGLGDTAMYLCATSRVSAGAIYNEQFFGPGTRLTVL.

This chain joins TRBV7-9 and TRBJ2-1; a possible D gene is TRBD1 (6 bases). Germline loops: CDR1 SEHNR, CDR2 FQNEAQ (reference sequence). Trimming cost V 1 base and J 3 bases, with 10 bases left between them. The CDR3 extends over 15 amino acids. The CDR3 DNA reads as TGTGCCAGCAGCTTAGGTCGGACAGACTACAATGAGCAGTTCTTC. As protein: CASSLGRTDYNEQFF.

This chain's CDR3 is CATRRDGYGYTF. The DNA of the CDR3 is TGTGCCACCCGCAGGGATGGCTATGGCTACACCTTC. The chain combines TRBV2 with TRBJ1-2; the D gene is possibly TRBD1 (5 bases). This CDR3 contains 12 residues. Between the trimmed V and J ends, which lost 10 bases and 4 bases, there was a span of 13 bases. CDR1 is SNHLY and CDR2 is FYNNEI in the germline V gene. Full variable domain (rest looked up from reference TRBV2 and TRBJ1-2): EPEVTQTPSHQVTQMGQEVILRCVPISNHLYFYWYRQILGQKVEFLVSFYNNEISEKSEIFDDQFSVERPDGSNFTLKIRSTKLEDSAMYFCATRRDGYGYTFGSGTRLTVV.